This T cell receptor (beta chain) was profiled in a study of OX40 agonist ivuxolimab in advanced cancers. Across the study: Patients in dose escalation had liver, melanoma, kidney or head and neck cancers. Study-wide points: Clonal expansion was seen in CD4+ and CD8+ blood T cells by week 6 at 0.1 to 3.0 mg/kg. Clonal expansion in partial responders at 0.1-3.0 mg/kg ranked among the lowest.

In regard to this clone: No antigen is known for it.

Trimming took 4 bases from V and 2 from J, leaving 9 bases between them. The CDR3 runs to 13 residues. From germline, CDR1 is MNHNY and CDR2 SVGAGI (reference sequence). The data were produced by immunoSEQ multiplex PCR, yet TCRdb's version contains in-frame clones alone and is incomplete. This table holds about 70,000 clones, roughly 82% found once. Sequenced material: CD4+ or CD8+ T cells sorted from blood, taken in a trial of the OX40 agonist ivuxolimab. V gene TRBV6-6 combines with J gene TRBJ2-7; the D gene could be TRBD1 or TRBD2 (6 bases each). The sequence was obtained from an adult with an advanced solid tumor such as melanoma, head and neck, liver or kidney cancer. The CDR3 region is CASSLEGAYEQYF. The CDR3 DNA reads as TGTGCCAGCAGTTTGGAGGGGGCCTACGAGCAGTACTTC.